One TCR beta chain is described in this entry. Its antigen is unidentified. TCRdb analysed the reads with MiXCR anew, one entry per CDR3 protein. The sample has around 430,000 distinct CDR3 sequences, about 42% seen once. From germline, CDR1 is MNHEY and CDR2 SMNVEV (reference sequence). Deletions cut 0 bases from V and 5 bases from J, with 11 bases between. The CDR3 totals 14 residues. This entry belongs to a study of T cell repertoires in cytomegalovirus infection. The sequencing used cultured PBMCs, collected from culture after CMV antigen stimulation. This sequence was found in a human donor in good health (CMV status not recorded). Some clones in this sample may be carry-over from other donors' samples. V gene TRBV27 combines with J gene TRBJ2-7; no reliable D call. The CDR3 region has the DNA TGTGCCAGCAGTTTATCGTGGGGTTTCCACGAGCAGTACTTC. This codes for CASSLSWGFHEQYF.